This TCR beta chain was captured in a study of CD8+CD57+ T cells in acquired aplastic anemia. This clonotype was seen repeatedly, ten times or more. CDR3 and TCR beta VDJ profiling relied on a genomic DNA template. TCRdb re-called the reads with MiXCR, one entry per CDR3 protein. In the table there are approximately 380,000 distinct CDR3 sequences, 65% to 80% of which are singletons. The specimen sequenced was sorted CD4+, CD8+, or CD8+CD57+ T cells (not recorded which) from PBMCs. This clonotype was sampled from a human donor in good health, serving as a control.

The CDR3 DNA follows: TGTGCCAGCAGTTCGGGACTAGCGCTTGGCCCCTACGAGCAGTACTTC. This codes for CASSSGLALGPYEQYF. The chain employs TRBV5-4 and TRBJ2-7, with 10 bases fitting TRBD2. This CDR3 spans 16 amino acids. Germline CDR1 reads SGHNT; CDR2 reads YYREEE (reference sequence). V was clipped by 5 bases and J by 2 bases; unmatched bases: 10. The complete variable domain, with remaining parts taken from reference TRBV5-4 and TRBJ2-7, reads ETGVTQSPTHLIKTRGQQVTLRCSSQSGHNTVSWYQQALGQGPQFIFQYYREEENGRGNFPPRFSGLQFPNYSSELNVNALELDDSALYLCASSSGLALGPYEQYFGPGTRLTVT.